The 14 T cell receptor beta chains below were found in one sample sequenced in a study of preoperative IRX-2 immunotherapy in early breast cancer. The repertoire was sequenced with immunoSEQ multiplex PCR; TCRdb's copy has only in-frame clones and lacks some. This table has about 34,000 clones, 90% to 95% appearing once. Indicated treatment: preoperative locoregional IRX-2 cytokine immunotherapy. Sampling was carried out from a patient treated with IRX-2 immunotherapy. Every receptor here comes from a human donor with breast cancer.

CDR3 nucleotides: TGTGCCAGCAGCTTAGTATTGCGCAATGAGCAGTTCTTC. Protein sequence: CASSLVLRNEQFF. The rearrangement links TRBV11-2 to TRBJ2-1; D gene uncertain. Germline assignment: CDR1 SGHAT and CDR2 FQNNGV. Trimming shortened V by 1 base and J by 6 bases, and 7 bases separated the two germline ends. CDR3 length: 13 amino acids.

V usage is TRBV7-9 and J usage is TRBJ1-4, with D unresolved. The germline V gene encodes CDR1 SEHNR and CDR2 FQNEAQ (reference sequence). This CDR3 region has 13 residues. V dropped 6 bases and J dropped 8 bases, with 13 bases sitting between them. The CDR3 DNA sequence: TGTGCCAGCAGTACCGGGCGGCAGGAAAAACTGTTTTTT. Its translation is CASSTGRQEKLFF.

V gene TRBV6-5 combines with J gene TRBJ2-3, with D possibly matching TRBD2 (5 bases). V lost 7 bases and J lost 6, with 17 bases in between. This CDR3 is 14 amino acids long. CDR1 MNHEY and CDR2 SVGAGI come from the germline V gene. CDR3 bases: TGTGCCAGCAAGCGTCAGCGTAGGAGGGATACGCAGTATTTT. Amino acid sequence: CASKRQRRRDTQYF.

J is TRBJ2-1 and V is TRBV5-8, with 11 bases aligning to TRBD1. Germline V CDR1 and CDR2: SGHTS, YDEGEE. The CDR3 is made up of 16 amino acids. Losses at the gene ends were 0 bases for V and 7 bases for J; bases not matched to a gene: 6. CDR3 amino acids: CASSLGGTGGQNEQFF. The DNA of the CDR3 is TGTGCCAGCAGCTTGGGAGGGACAGGGGGACAAAATGAGCAGTTCTTC.

This chain connects TRBV7-6 to TRBJ2-2, with D unclear. Looked up from germline, CDR1 is SGHVS and CDR2 is FNYEAQ. Trimming removed 2 bases from V and 6 bases from J, with 10 bases in between. CDR3 length equals 14 residues. The CDR3 spells CASSLLISPGELFF. The CDR3 DNA reads TGTGCCAGCAGCTTACTCATCTCCCCCGGGGAGCTGTTTTTT.

The CDR3, as DNA: TGTGCCAGCAGTTCTTCAGGGGCTATCAATCAGCCCCAGCATTTT. It encodes CASSSSGAINQPQHF. V is TRBV28 and J is TRBJ1-5; maybe TRBD1 (6 bases). This CDR3 comprises 15 residues. Germline values: CDR1 MDHEN, CDR2 SYDVKM. Trimming removed 4 bases from V and 3 bases from J, with 13 bases in between.

The chain carries TRBV27 and TRBJ1-1, with D hard to call. The CDR3 covers 14 residues. The V gene lost 2 bases and the J gene lost 0 bases, with 7 bases spanning the gap. CDR1 and CDR2 from the germline V gene are MNHEY and SMNVEV (reference sequence). The CDR3 reads CASSLSQMNTEAFF. CDR3 DNA sequence: TGTGCCAGCAGTTTAAGTCAAATGAACACTGAAGCTTTCTTT.

The gene calls are TRBV29-1 and TRBJ2-1, with D tentatively TRBD1 (6 bases). Germline V gene data show CDR1 as SQVTM and CDR2 as ANQGSEA. The CDR3 spans 9 residues. Trimming took 8 bases from V and 10 from J, leaving 9 bases between them. CDR3 sequence (DNA): TGCAGCATAGGGACAGAGCAGTTCTTC. Translating it yields CSIGTEQFF.

This chain uses TRBV7-2 with TRBJ2-7, with D hard to call. The CDR3 covers 15 residues. The germline gives CDR1 SGHTA, CDR2 FQGNSA. The germline V and J ends were trimmed by 4 bases and 7 bases, with 20 bases remaining between them. Here the CDR3 reads CASSWVGRSRPEQYF. The CDR3 DNA is TGTGCCAGCAGCTGGGTTGGGCGGTCCCGCCCTGAGCAGTACTTC.

The chain joins TRBV5-8 to TRBJ2-1; 11 bases line up with TRBD1. The CDR3 is 16 amino acids. J gave up 6 bases and V 3 bases, and 8 bases lay outside the gene matches. Germline CDR1 and CDR2: SGHTS and YDEGEE. CDR3 in amino acids: CASSSYGGTGGNEQFF. CDR3 sequence (DNA): TGTGCCAGCAGCTCCTATGGGGGGACAGGGGGCAATGAGCAGTTCTTC.

The chain joins TRBV7-3 to TRBJ2-3, with D uncertain. V shed 5 bases and J shed 0 bases, with 12 bases lying between them. The length of the CDR3 is 15 residues. CDR1 and CDR2 (germline): SGHTA, FQGTGA. DNA for the CDR3: TGTGCCAGCAGCGCCGTCCTAGGTAGCACAGATACGCAGTATTTT. It specifies CASSAVLGSTDTQYF. Supplemented by reference TRBV7-3 and TRBJ2-3, the full variable domain reads GAGVSQTPSNKVTEKGKYVELRCDPISGHTALYWYRQSLGQGPEFLIYFQGTGAADDSGLPNDRFFAVRPEGSVSTLKIQRTERGDSAVYLCASSAVLGSTDTQYFGPGTRLTVL.

The CDR3 DNA follows: TGCGCCAGCAGCCCACCCGGGACAGGGTCAGATACGCAGTATTTT. Encoded protein: CASSPPGTGSDTQYF. The chain carries TRBV5-1 and TRBJ2-3; 9 bases line up with TRBD1. In germline, CDR1 is SGHRS, CDR2 YFSETQ. There are 15 residues in the CDR3. Trimming took 4 bases from V and 4 from J; bases not matched to a gene: 7.

The chain couples TRBV12-5 to TRBJ1-1; a weak D match, TRBD1 (6 bases). Germline CDR1 reads LGHNT; CDR2 reads FRNRAP. Deletions cut 5 bases from V and 8 bases from J, with 15 bases between. This CDR3 has 13 amino acids. CDR3 amino acids: CASGDGQFGEAFF. Written as DNA, the CDR3 is TGTGCTAGTGGTGACGGACAGTTTGGAGAAGCTTTCTTT.

V usage is TRBV6-6 and J usage is TRBJ2-1, with 12 nucleotides matching TRBD2. Germline assignment: CDR1 MNHNY and CDR2 SVGAGI (reference sequence). The CDR3 totals 14 residues. V gave up 10 bases and J gave up 9 bases; unmatched junction bases: 10. The CDR3 region is CATHLAGGLGEQFF. DNA for the CDR3: TGTGCCACCCACCTAGCGGGGGGGCTAGGTGAGCAGTTCTTC.